Presented here are 31 T cell receptor beta chains from one specimen sequenced in a study of blood T cells in healthy people across ages. Primed by a sample-barcoded 5' primer and a J-beta primer mix, a second PCR proceeded for roughly 7 to 11 cycles. TCRdb processed the 5' RACE reads anew with MiXCR; each CDR3 protein has one entry. Here the sample spans about 780,000 distinct CDR3 sequences, about 46% being singletons. The sample taken for sequencing was blood. The receptors were sampled from a man older than 75 in good health.

This clonotype was counted at least ten times. The rearrangement joins TRBV12-3 or TRBV12-4 to TRBJ2-3; no clear D. Trimming removed 5 bases at V and 2 bases at J, with 11 bases between. The CDR3 is 14 residues long. The CDR3: CASSIATHTDTQYF. CDR3 coding DNA: TGTGCCAGCAGTATCGCTACCCACACAGATACGCAGTATTTT.

The rearrangement uses TRBV10-2 and TRBJ2-5; possibly TRBD2 for D (6 bases). V was clipped by 9 bases and J by 11 bases, with 22 bases between them. CDR3 length: 13 residues. Germline V gives CDR1 WSHSY, CDR2 SAAADI. The CDR3 coding sequence is TGCGCCAGTAGTACGGGACTTAACAATGAGCAGTACTTC. Encoded protein: CASSTGLNNEQYF.

This chain links TRBV27 with TRBJ2-7, with D perhaps assigned TRBD1 or TRBD2 (6 bases each). V lost 6 bases to trimming and J lost 3 bases, with 12 bases between them. The CDR3 loop spans 13 amino acids. Germline V lookup: CDR1 MNHEY, CDR2 SMNVEV (reference sequence). CDR3 in DNA: TGTGCCAGCAGGGGGGGCAGGAACTACGAGCAGTACTTC. The encoded protein is CASRGGRNYEQYF.

This clonotype has more than one count but fewer than ten. The J gene is TRBJ1-2, the V gene TRBV4-1, with D hard to call. Germline values: CDR1 MGHRA, CDR2 YSYEKL. Trimming stripped 0 bases from V and 4 bases from J, with 12 bases between. CDR3 length equals 15 residues. CDR3 region: CASSQDPRTSYGYTF. The CDR3 DNA reads as TGCGCCAGCAGCCAAGACCCTCGGACGTCCTATGGCTACACCTTC.

Only a few counts were recorded for this clonotype. As DNA, the CDR3 is TGTGCCAGCACCAAGGCTTACAGGGACACAGATACGCAGTATTTT. The encoded protein is CASTKAYRDTDTQYF. The chain employs TRBV12-3 or TRBV12-4 and TRBJ2-3; TRBD1 is a possible D gene (6 bases). This CDR3 comprises 15 residues. Between the trimmed V and J ends, which lost 7 bases and 2 bases, there was a span of 16 bases.

The chain recombines TRBV11-3 with TRBJ2-5; D remains ambiguous. The length of the CDR3 is 13 residues. Germline V lookup: CDR1 SGHNT, CDR2 YENEEA. The V end lost 3 bases, the J end lost 7 bases, and 12 bases lay between the germline ends. CDR3 sequence: CASSFHSWVTQYF. The CDR3 DNA is TGTGCCAGCAGCTTTCACTCCTGGGTGACCCAGTACTTC.

V usage is TRBV6-4 and J usage is TRBJ2-3, with 7 bases matching TRBD2. CDR3 length equals 14 residues. The ends lost 3 bases at V and 4 bases at J; junction bases unmatched: 4. Germline CDR1 is MRHNA and CDR2 is SNTAGT. CDR3 region: CASSESGDADTQYF. The DNA of the CDR3 is TGTGCCAGCAGTGAGAGCGGGGACGCAGATACGCAGTATTTT.

The rearrangement links TRBV4-1 to TRBJ2-4; TRBD2 aligns across 9 bases. The DNA end is a closer match to TRBJ2-7, so the J assignment may be wrong. Germline lookup yields CDR1 MGHRA and CDR2 YSYEKL. There are 16 residues in the CDR3. The CDR3 region is CASSPRERAGGHEQYF. CDR3 nucleotide sequence: TGCGCCAGCAGCCCCCGGGAGCGAGCGGGAGGCCACGAGCAGTACTTC.

This clonotype was counted a few times. J is TRBJ1-5 and V is TRBV20-1; 7 bases fit TRBD1. The V and J ends lost 2 bases and 7 bases, in that order; junction bases with no gene match: 5. CDR1 is DFQATT and CDR2 is SNEGSKA in the germline V gene (reference sequence). The CDR3 extends over 13 amino acids. CDR3 residues: CSARTGVAQPQHF. The CDR3 DNA follows: TGCAGTGCTAGAACAGGGGTAGCGCAGCCCCAGCATTTT.

This chain links TRBV9 with TRBJ1-3; D not resolved. V gave up 4 bases and J gave up 1 base, with 12 bases separating them. Germline loops: CDR1 SGDLS, CDR2 YYNGEE. The CDR3 length is 15 residues. CDR3 sequence (DNA): TGTGCCAGCAGCTCAGAGCAGTATTCTGGAAACACCATATATTTT. Amino acids: CASSSEQYSGNTIYF.

The rearrangement uses TRBV6-6 and TRBJ1-5; D not certain. CDR1 MNHNY and CDR2 SVGAGI come from the germline V gene (reference sequence). CDR3 length: 14 amino acids. V was shortened by 2 bases and J by 7 bases, with 12 bases between the two germline ends. CDR3 sequence: CASSYLQDGQPQHF. The CDR3 coding sequence is TGTGCCAGCAGTTACCTCCAAGATGGGCAGCCCCAGCATTTT.

There are many counts of this clonotype. This chain joins TRBV20-1 and TRBJ2-1; TRBD2 aligns across 8 bases. The length of the CDR3 is 15 residues. In germline, CDR1 is DFQATT, CDR2 SNEGSKA (reference sequence). Trimming cost V 3 bases and J 7 bases; bases outside gene matches: 11. CDR3 residues: CSARGGGRIANEQFF. For the CDR3, the DNA is TGCAGTGCTAGGGGGGGCGGGAGGATCGCTAATGAGCAGTTCTTC.

This clonotype was picked up a small number of times. The chain has TRBV12-3 or TRBV12-4 and TRBJ2-7; 10 bases align to TRBD1. This CDR3 is 13 amino acids long. With 5 bases clipped from V and 10 bases from J, the junction kept 8 bases outside the gene matches. CDR3 amino acids: CASSRDRGWAQYF. CDR3 sequence (DNA): TGTGCCAGCAGTAGGGACAGGGGCTGGGCCCAGTACTTC.

V gene TRBV15 combines with J gene TRBJ2-1; 12 nucleotides align to TRBD2. Germline V gene lookup returns CDR1 LNHNV and CDR2 YYDKDF (reference sequence). The ends lost 9 bases at V and 7 bases at J; junction bases unmatched: 4. There are 13 residues in the CDR3. The CDR3 sequence is CATRLAGENEQFF. As DNA, the CDR3 is TGTGCCACTAGACTAGCGGGGGAGAATGAGCAGTTCTTC.

The rearrangement links TRBV29-1 to TRBJ2-3; 14 bases fit TRBD2. The germline V gene has CDR1 SQVTM and CDR2 ANQGSEA. The CDR3 sequence is 17 residues long. Trimming took 6 bases from V and 4 from J; bases not matched to a gene: 12. DNA of the CDR3: TGCAGCGTGACCGGGACTAGCGGGAGCGCTCTGGCAGATACGCAGTATTTT. Translated: CSVTGTSGSALADTQYF.

The J gene is TRBJ2-3, the V gene TRBV4-2, with 7 bases matching TRBD2. The CDR3 sequence is 16 residues long. Germline V gives CDR1 LGHNA, CDR2 YNFKEQ. Trimming removed 2 bases from V and 3 bases from J; junction bases left unmatched: 8. CDR3 sequence (DNA): TGTGCCAGCAGCCAACAACAACCGGGGGGAACAGATACGCAGTATTTT. Protein product: CASSQQQPGGTDTQYF.

A remark on this clonotype: This could be a read error, since a much larger clone is one nucleotide away. The chain combines TRBV20-1 with TRBJ2-3, with 10 bases aligning to TRBD2. V was clipped by 2 bases and J by 1 base; unmatched bases: 3. CDR1 DFQATT and CDR2 SNEGSKA come from the germline V gene (reference sequence). The CDR3 runs to 15 residues. For the CDR3, the DNA is TGCAGTGCTAGACCTACTAGCGGGGGCACAGATACGCAGTATTTT. Residues: CSARPTSGGTDTQYF.

This chain links TRBV7-2 with TRBJ2-6; unclear D gene. The germline V gene has CDR1 SGHTA and CDR2 FQGNSA. The CDR3 has 13 amino acids. Trimming took off 5 bases at V and 5 bases at J, with 7 bases between the two ends. CDR3 sequence: CASSRVRANVLTF. CDR3 nucleotide sequence: TGTGCCAGCAGCCGCGTAAGGGCCAACGTCCTGACTTTC.

On this clonotype itself: Being one base from a much bigger clone, this may be a read error. This sequence joins TRBV29-1 and TRBJ2-7; 7 positions agree with TRBD1. The CDR3 runs 13 residues. The germline gives CDR1 SQVTM, CDR2 ANQGSEA. CDR3 region: CSVERDSSYEQCF. The CDR3 DNA follows: TGCAGCGTGGAGAGGGACAGCTCCTACGAGCAGTGCTTC.

Details on this clonotype: This may stem from a read error, because a much larger clone lies one nucleotide away. The chain carries TRBV6-1 and TRBJ2-7; the D is unclear. The germline V gene encodes CDR1 MNHNS and CDR2 SASEGT. The CDR3 is 16 residues long. CDR3 DNA sequence: TGTGCCAGCAGTGAATTCGGTTTTACCAGCTCCTACAAGCAGTACTTC. Translated: CASSEFGFTSSYKQYF.

The chain combines TRBV2 with TRBJ2-7; D is perhaps TRBD1 (6 bases). CDR1 is SNHLY, CDR2 FYNNEI, per germline. Trimming took 8 bases from V and 7 from J, leaving 24 bases between them. The CDR3 runs to 15 residues. CDR3 region: CASDLQGRVYNEQYF. DNA for the CDR3: TGTGCCAGCGACCTACAGGGCAGGGTCTACAATGAGCAGTACTTC.

The sample holds a few counts of this clonotype. The J gene is TRBJ2-5, the V gene TRBV5-1; D possibly corresponds to TRBD1 (6 bases). Trimming took off 1 base at V and 5 bases at J, with 15 bases between the two ends. Germline CDR1 and CDR2: SGHRS and YFSETQ. This CDR3 contains 15 residues. The CDR3 protein is CASSLPQGNWETQYF. Written as DNA, the CDR3 is TGCGCCAGCAGCTTGCCCCAGGGGAATTGGGAGACCCAGTACTTC.

This sequence joins TRBV29-1 and TRBJ2-5, with 11 bases aligning to TRBD2. Judging by the DNA end, TRBJ2-7 fits better; the J call may be wrong. The germline V gene has CDR1 SQVTM and CDR2 ANQGSEA. The CDR3 sequence is 15 residues long. The CDR3 loop reads CSVESSGGYGDEQYF. The CDR3 nucleotides are TGCAGCGTTGAATCTAGCGGGGGGTACGGCGACGAGCAGTACTTC.

The rearrangement uses TRBV14 and TRBJ2-1; 10 bases are shared with TRBD2. V lost 1 base, J lost 8 bases, and 5 bases stayed unmatched. This CDR3 region has 15 residues. CDR1 and CDR2 (germline): SGHDN, FVKESK. The CDR3 DNA reads as TGTGCCAGCAGCCAAGGTCTAGCGGGAGCTTATGAGCAGTTCTTC. Translated, it gives CASSQGLAGAYEQFF.

The rearrangement links TRBV6-2 or TRBV6-3 to TRBJ2-5; the D is unclear. The closer fit of TRBJ2-7 to the DNA end suggests the J call may be wrong. CDR1 and CDR2 (germline): MNHEY, SVGEGT. This CDR3 spans 14 amino acids. The CDR3 DNA reads TGTGCCAGCAGTTACTTGCGACCATCCTACGAGCAGTACTTC. Protein: CASSYLRPSYEQYF.

This chain connects TRBV9 to TRBJ1-1, with D unresolved. Germline V gene data show CDR1 as SGDLS and CDR2 as YYNGEE. The CDR3 has 12 amino acids. Deletions cut 2 bases from V and 5 bases from J, with 7 bases between. The CDR3 sequence: CASSVPSTEAFF. The DNA of the CDR3 is TGTGCCAGCAGCGTTCCATCTACTGAAGCTTTCTTT.

This sequence joins TRBV11-3 and TRBJ2-3; D may be TRBD1 (5 bases). The CDR3 extends over 14 amino acids. Trimming left V 0 bases short and J 2 bases short, with 6 bases between. The germline V gene has CDR1 SGHNT and CDR2 YENEEA. CDR3 in DNA: TGTGCCAGCAGCTTAGAGGACAACACAGATACGCAGTATTTT. This codes for CASSLEDNTDTQYF.

The V and J genes are TRBV12-3 or TRBV12-4 and TRBJ1-5; D remains unclear. Trimming removed 10 bases from V and 5 bases from J, with 18 bases in between. This CDR3 spans 14 amino acids. For the CDR3, the DNA is TGTGCCACCACCCGGGCGGATACCCATCAGCCCCAGCATTTT. Protein sequence: CATTRADTHQPQHF.

As concerns this clonotype: This may arise from a read error, as a much more abundant clone is one base away. This sequence joins TRBV29-1 and TRBJ2-7; the D is unclear. The length of the CDR3 is 14 residues. Trimming took 5 bases from V and 9 from J, leaving 23 bases between them. The germline gives CDR1 SQVTM, CDR2 ANQGSEA. Here the CDR3 DNA reads TGCAGCGTTCACAAGGAAACGAGTTCGGATGGGCAGTACTTC. Its protein product is CSVHKETSSDGQYF.

This clonotype showed up many times. The gene calls are TRBV7-2 and TRBJ2-5; D is unresolved. Between the trimmed V and J ends, which lost 5 bases and 4 bases, there was a span of 11 bases. The CDR3 consists of 13 residues. The germline CDR1 and CDR2 sequences are SGHTA and FQGNSA. The chain's CDR3 is CASSVEVRETQYF. The CDR3 DNA sequence: TGTGCCAGCAGCGTAGAAGTCCGAGAGACCCAGTACTTC.

This clonotype appeared a few times. J is TRBJ1-2 and V is TRBV5-1, with 8 bases aligning to TRBD1. After removal of 4 bases from V and 7 bases from J, the junction contained 12 bases not matched to a gene. From germline, CDR1 is SGHRS and CDR2 YFSETQ. The CDR3 has 15 residues. The CDR3, as DNA: TGCGCCAGCAGCCCAATAAACGGACAGGGCGGTGGCTACACCTTC. Its protein is CASSPINGQGGGYTF.